Presented here are 14 T cell receptor beta chains from one specimen sequenced in a study of molecular identifiers for immune sequencing clone quantification. TCRdb passed the PCR reads through MiXCR, listing each CDR3 protein once. The repertoire has 550,000 to 750,000 distinct CDR3 sequences, just under 20% of them found once; the top ten carry 0.85%. Sequenced: naive CD8+ T cells from blood, with Jurkat cell RNA spiked in. The subset is: FACS-sorted CD8+CD4-CCR7+CD45RA+ naive T cells. All receptors derive from a human donor in good health. Some libraries in this study had Jurkat cell RNA spiked in.

The CDR3 reads CAISDSLAVTNQPQHF. The CDR3 DNA reads TGTGCCATCAGTGATTCTTTGGCCGTAACAAATCAGCCCCAGCATTTT. This rearrangement joins TRBV10-3 to TRBJ1-5; D unclear. The CDR3 consists of 16 residues. Trimming removed 3 bases from V and 4 bases from J, with 16 bases in between. Germline V gene data show CDR1 as ENHRY and CDR2 as SYGVKD.

The CDR3 nucleotides are TGTGCCAGCTCACCACTGGGGGTAATTGGTCCATACAATGAGCAGTTCTTC. Translating gives CASSPLGVIGPYNEQFF. The rearrangement uses TRBV18 and TRBJ2-1; either TRBD1 or TRBD2 may supply D (5 bases each). Germline CDR1 is KGHSH and CDR2 is LQKENI. V lost 1 base, J lost 4 bases, and 17 bases lay in between. The CDR3 is made up of 17 amino acids.

This clonotype was recorded many times. The rearrangement uses TRBV27 and TRBJ2-3; TRBD2 aligns across 10 bases. Germline trimming cut 3 bases from V and 4 bases from J; bases unmatched to any gene: 19. The germline V gene has CDR1 MNHEY and CDR2 SMNVEV (reference sequence). The CDR3 covers 20 residues. The CDR3 spells CASSFSRHGAGGQDPDTQYF. Here the CDR3 DNA reads TGTGCCAGCAGTTTCTCCCGACACGGAGCGGGGGGGCAAGATCCAGATACGCAGTATTTT.

This clonotype came up many times. The V and J genes are TRBV19 and TRBJ1-5, with 11 bases identical to TRBD1. After removal of 7 bases from V and 6 bases from J, the junction contained 5 bases not matched to a gene. In germline, CDR1 is LNHDA, CDR2 SQIVND (reference sequence). This CDR3 is 14 amino acids long. The DNA for the CDR3 is TGTGCCAGTACCCCGGACAGGGGGCCTCAGCCCCAGCATTTT. Translating it yields CASTPDRGPQPQHF. Based on the CDR3 plus reference TRBV19 and TRBJ1-5, the full variable domain is DGGITQSPKYLFRKEGQNVTLSCEQNLNHDAMYWYRQDPGQGLRLIYYSQIVNDFQKGDIAEGYSVSREKKESFPLTVTSAQKNPTAFYLCASTPDRGPQPQHFGDGTRLSIL.

This clonotype was observed at least ten times. The genes are TRBV7-9 and TRBJ1-1; no reliable D call. The germline V and J ends were trimmed by 9 bases and 1 base, with 18 bases remaining between them. There are 15 residues in the CDR3. Germline CDR1 is SEHNR and CDR2 is FQNEAQ (reference sequence). This chain's CDR3 is CASLYRDGPNTEAFF. CDR3 nucleotides: TGTGCCAGTCTCTATAGGGATGGTCCGAACACTGAAGCTTTCTTT.

The rearrangement links TRBV20-1 to TRBJ2-6; D unresolved. The ends were cut back, 6 bases at V and 0 bases at J, with 12 bases in the middle. The CDR3 has 15 amino acids. The germline V gene has CDR1 DFQATT and CDR2 SNEGSKA (reference sequence). In DNA form, the CDR3 reads TGCAGTGCCCTCCCGTGGAGCTCTGGGGCCAACGTCCTGACTTTC. Translation gives CSALPWSSGANVLTF.

This clonotype was counted at least ten times. J is TRBJ1-6 and V is TRBV28, with 10 nucleotides matching TRBD1. This CDR3 has 15 amino acids. Losses at the gene ends were 6 bases for V and 12 bases for J; bases not matched to a gene: 11. Germline V lookup: CDR1 MDHEN, CDR2 SYDVKM. The CDR3 DNA sequence: TGTGCCAGCAGATACACCGGGACAGGGGTACGACCCCTCCACTTT. Its translation is CASRYTGTGVRPLHF.

This chain joins TRBV3-1 and TRBJ1-2; D is uncertain. Trimming stripped 1 base from V and 4 bases from J, with 13 bases between. Per germline, CDR1 LGHDT and CDR2 YNNKEL (reference sequence). CDR3 size: 15 residues. In DNA form, the CDR3 reads TGTGCCAGCAGCCAAGGTTACTGCAAGGTCTATGGCTACACCTTC. As protein: CASSQGYCKVYGYTF.

At least ten counts were recorded for this clonotype. The chain joins TRBV6-5 to TRBJ2-7, with D perhaps matching TRBD1 or TRBD2 (6 bases each). CDR3 length: 13 residues. The ends were cut back, 0 bases at V and 9 bases at J, with 12 bases in the middle. Germline assignment: CDR1 MNHEY and CDR2 SVGAGI. The DNA of the CDR3 is TGTGCCAGCAGTTACTCTTCGGGGGCCCGGCAGTACTTC. Residues: CASSYSSGARQYF.

This clonotype showed up many times. The V gene is TRBV4-3, the J gene TRBJ2-1; possibly TRBD1 for D (6 bases). CDR1 and CDR2 (germline): LGHNA, YSLEER. The CDR3 has 14 amino acids. The V gene lost 0 bases and the J gene lost 5 bases, with 8 bases spanning the gap. CDR3 DNA: TGCGCCAGCAGCCAAGAGGACAGAGACAATGAGCAGTTCTTC. This sequence encodes CASSQEDRDNEQFF.

The CDR3 DNA reads TGTGCCAGCAGCAGCCAGCGGGAGTTGGGCACAGATACGCAGTATTTT. This translates into CASSSQRELGTDTQYF. V usage is TRBV6-5 and J usage is TRBJ2-3, with TRBD2 matching over 8 bases. The CDR3 spans 16 residues. Germline values: CDR1 MNHEY, CDR2 SVGAGI. V dropped 6 bases and J dropped 1; count of bases not matched to a gene: 9.

A note on this clonotype: This may stem from a read error, because a much larger clone lies one nucleotide away. The V call is TRBV5-1, the J call TRBJ1-6; 8 bases match TRBD1. The CDR3 covers 15 residues. CDR1 is SGHRS and CDR2 is YFSETQ in the germline V gene. The CDR3 DNA reads as TGCGCCAGCAGCTTGTTCGGACAGGGTAATCCACCCCTCCACTTT. This sequence encodes CASSLFGQGNPPLHF.

This clonotype was detected a few times. The gene calls are TRBV27 and TRBJ1-4, with D possibly being TRBD1 (5 bases). The CDR3 contains 12 residues. Per germline, CDR1 MNHEY and CDR2 SMNVEV (reference sequence). V dropped 2 bases and J dropped 14 bases, with 12 bases sitting between them. The CDR3 nucleotides read TGTGCCAGCAGTTTAGTTGGGGGGATGCTGTTTTTT. As protein: CASSLVGGMLFF.

This clonotype was seen a handful of times. The J gene is TRBJ2-1, the V gene TRBV10-1; 9 bases match TRBD1. Trimming removed 6 bases from V and 13 bases from J; junction bases left unmatched: 19. CDR1 and CDR2 from the germline V gene are WNHNN and SYGVQD (reference sequence). This CDR3 is 16 amino acids long. CDR3 nucleotides: TGCGCCAGCAGCCCCCGTCGGACAGGGGAGATTAGTCAACAGTTCTTC. This translates into CASSPRRTGEISQQFF.